This is a list of T cell receptor beta chains from one sample in a study of CD8+ T cells in alopecia areata. TCRdb keeps only in-frame clones here, not all; method: immunoSEQ multiplex PCR. Altogether approximately 200,000 clones are present, 45% to 65% being singletons, with the ten largest covering roughly 0.71%. Sample: CD4+ T cells sorted from blood, taken at week 4, from a patient treated with tofacitinib. These receptors originate from a human donor with alopecia areata. CDR3s include the opening cysteine and the closing phenylalanine or tryptophan. The D gene is left open where the match is weak. Clone size, where shown, is once, few, many, or a class for clones that have expanded.

abundance	d_gene	v_gene	j_gene	CDR3aa	CDR3nt
-	TRBD2	TRBV30	TRBJ2-3	CASKTTSGSTDTQYF	TGTGCCTCCAAAACGACTAGCGGCAGCACAGATACGCAGTATTTT
-	-	TRBV7-3	TRBJ2-1	CASSLGGGTNEQFF	TGTGCCAGCAGCTTAGGTGGCGGGACCAATGAGCAGTTCTTC
-	-	TRBV18	TRBJ2-1	CASSPGTAANEQFF	TGTGCCAGCTCACCCGGGACCGCCGCCAATGAGCAGTTCTTC
few	-	TRBV28	TRBJ1-1	CASRRANTEAFF	TGTGCCAGCCGGCGGGCGAACACTGAAGCTTTCTTT
-	-	TRBV2	TRBJ2-2	CASKIMTSTGELFF	TGTGCCAGCAAGATCATGACTAGTACCGGGGAGCTGTTTTTT
-	TRBD2	TRBV30	TRBJ2-1	CAWRTSGTNEQFF	TGTGCCTGGAGGACTAGCGGGACCAATGAGCAGTTCTTC
-	TRBD2	TRBV27	TRBJ2-7	CASSFGSPSGVPYEQYF	TGTGCCAGCAGTTTTGGTTCCCCTAGCGGGGTTCCCTACGAGCAGTACTTC
-	-	TRBV7-9	TRBJ1-6	CASSLGRGKNSPLHF	TGTGCCAGCAGCTTAGGTCGGGGCAAGAATTCACCCCTCCACTTT
-	-	TRBV11-2	TRBJ2-2	CASSLGTYTGELFF	TGTGCCAGCAGCTTAGGGACATACACCGGGGAGCTGTTTTTT
-	TRBD1	TRBV19	TRBJ2-1	CASSATGESYNEQFF	TGTGCCAGTAGTGCGACAGGGGAGTCCTACAATGAGCAGTTCTTC
-	-	TRBV30	TRBJ1-3	CAWRGRTGQSSGNTIYF	TGTGCCTGGAGAGGACGAACAGGACAAAGCTCTGGAAACACCATATATTTT
-	-	TRBV25-1	TRBJ1-1	CASRDKVSGAFF	TGTGCCTCCAGGGACAAGGTTTCGGGAGCTTTCTTT
-	-	TRBV2	TRBJ1-1	CASSERRLSTEAFF	TGTGCCAGCAGCGAACGGAGACTAAGCACTGAAGCTTTCTTT
-	-	TRBV2	TRBJ1-2	CASSQRVSYGYTF	TGTGCCAGCAGCCAAAGGGTGTCCTATGGCTACACCTTC
-	TRBD1	TRBV5-1	TRBJ2-2	CASSALTGGDTGELFF	TGCGCCAGCAGCGCACTAACAGGGGGCGACACCGGGGAGCTGTTTTTT
-	-	TRBV28	TRBJ2-3	CASSRGTASTDTQYF	TGTGCCAGCAGTCGCGGGACAGCTAGCACAGATACGCAGTATTTT
few	TRBD2	TRBV4-1	TRBJ2-5	CASSQSRAAGQETQYF	TGCGCCAGCAGCCAATCTAGGGCAGCGGGGCAAGAGACCCAGTACTTC
few	TRBD1	TRBV28	TRBJ2-7	CASSTGQGSPSYEQYF	TGTGCCAGCAGTACCGGACAGGGGTCCCCTTCCTACGAGCAGTACTTC
-	-	TRBV29-1	TRBJ2-1	CSVGRTGGEQFF	TGCAGCGTAGGGCGGACGGGCGGTGAGCAGTTCTTC
-	-	TRBV29-1	TRBJ2-2	CSVEGVYTGELFF	TGCAGCGTTGAAGGGGTGTACACCGGGGAGCTGTTTTTT
few	TRBD1	TRBV5-6	TRBJ2-3	CASSTGQGNADTQYF	TGTGCCAGCAGCACGGGACAGGGGAACGCAGATACGCAGTATTTT
-	-	TRBV30	TRBJ2-7	CAWSVSRLEQYF	TGTGCCTGGAGTGTAAGTCGCCTCGAGCAGTACTTC
-	TRBD2	TRBV5-6	TRBJ2-5	CASSPGLAGETQYF	TGTGCCAGCAGCCCGGGACTAGCGGGGGAGACCCAGTACTTC
-	TRBD2	TRBV27	TRBJ2-1	CASSFGGSVNEQFF	TGTGCCAGCAGTTTCGGCGGGAGCGTCAATGAGCAGTTCTTC
-	-	TRBV6-5	TRBJ1-5	CASTNKLGQPQHF	TGTGCCAGCACCAACAAGTTGGGTCAGCCCCAGCATTTT
once	TRBD1	TRBV29-1	TRBJ1-1	CSVEVNRGTEAFF	TGCAGCGTTGAAGTCAACAGGGGGACTGAAGCTTTCTTT
-	-	TRBV29-1	TRBJ2-5	CSGWKGTQYF	TGCAGCGGGTGGAAAGGGACCCAGTACTTC
-	-	TRBV25-1	TRBJ2-5	CASSVEPGTQYF	TGTGCCAGCAGTGTGGAGCCGGGGACCCAGTACTTC
few	-	TRBV29-1	TRBJ2-7	CSVGVSYEQYF	TGCAGCGTTGGTGTCTCCTACGAGCAGTACTTC
-	TRBD1	TRBV5-1	TRBJ2-5	CASSTGRGTETQYF	TGCGCCAGCAGCACCGGCAGGGGGACGGAGACCCAGTACTTC
-	-	TRBV4-1	TRBJ2-5	CASSQGVYQETQYF	TGCGCCAGCAGCCAAGGGGTGTACCAAGAGACCCAGTACTTC
-	-	TRBV30	TRBJ2-5	CAWSPGGGGETQYF	TGTGCCTGGAGTCCCGGGGGAGGTGGGGAGACCCAGTACTTC
-	-	TRBV30	TRBJ2-1	CAWSATRYGLNEQFF	TGTGCCTGGAGTGCCACGCGGTACGGGCTGAATGAGCAGTTCTTC
few	TRBD1	TRBV7-8	TRBJ1-4	CASSLATGSPTNEKLFF	TGTGCCAGCAGCTTAGCGACAGGGTCCCCAACTAATGAAAAACTGTTTTTT
-	-	TRBV2	TRBJ1-2	CASSGWGRDGYTF	TGTGCCAGCAGTGGATGGGGGCGAGATGGCTACACCTTC
-	-	TRBV7-9	TRBJ2-4	CASSQLAGSKNIQYF	TGTGCCAGCAGCCAACTCGCAGGGAGCAAAAACATTCAGTACTTC
once	TRBD1	TRBV5-1	TRBJ1-2	CASSQATGSNYGYTF	TGCGCCAGCAGCCAGGCGACAGGGAGTAACTATGGCTACACCTTC
-	TRBD2	TRBV4-2	TRBJ2-5	CASSGRGLAGSQETQYF	TGTGCCAGCAGCGGACGGGGGCTAGCGGGATCCCAAGAGACCCAGTACTTC
once	TRBD1	TRBV7-8	TRBJ2-7	CASSLAVRGYEQYF	TGTGCCAGCAGCTTAGCCGTCAGGGGGTACGAGCAGTACTTC
once	-	TRBV10-3	TRBJ1-1	CAISVRDTNKEAFF	TGTGCCATCAGTGTGAGGGATACGAATAAGGAAGCTTTCTTT
-	-	TRBV7-9	TRBJ2-7	CASSTRVGAPYEQYF	TGTGCCAGCAGCACCCGGGTCGGGGCACCATACGAGCAGTACTTC
-	TRBD1	TRBV30	TRBJ2-1	CAGGTDSYNEQFF	TGTGCCGGTGGGACAGACTCCTACAATGAGCAGTTCTTC
-	TRBD2	TRBV7-8	TRBJ2-2	CASSHYELATNTGELFF	TGTGCCAGCAGCCACTACGAACTAGCGACGAACACCGGGGAGCTGTTTTTT
-	-	TRBV5-1	TRBJ2-7	CASSLAPGTPYEQYF	TGCGCCAGCAGCTTGGCCCCCGGGACACCTTACGAGCAGTACTTC
-	TRBD2	TRBV2	TRBJ2-3	CASSASGRTDTQYF	TGTGCCAGCAGTGCTAGCGGCCGCACAGATACGCAGTATTTT
few	-	TRBV4-3	TRBJ2-6	CASSQDAGTGANVLTF	TGCGCCAGCAGCCAAGATGCAGGGACTGGGGCCAACGTCCTGACTTTC
few	-	TRBV7-2	TRBJ2-1	CASSKWTPSYNEQFF	TGTGCCAGCAGCAAATGGACCCCCAGCTACAATGAGCAGTTCTTC
-	-	TRBV7-8	TRBJ1-4	CASSPAGGGVTNEKLFF	TGTGCCAGCAGCCCCGCCGGGGGAGGCGTAACTAATGAAAAACTGTTTTTT
-	-	TRBV11-1	TRBJ2-7	CASSLIGLNYEQYF	TGTGCCAGCAGCTTAATCGGACTTAACTACGAGCAGTACTTC
-	TRBD1	TRBV4-3	TRBJ1-1	CASSRQGNTEAFF	TGCGCCAGCAGCAGACAGGGGAACACTGAAGCTTTCTTT
-	-	TRBV19	TRBJ2-3	CASSHRADTQYF	TGTGCCAGTAGTCACAGGGCCGATACGCAGTATTTT
-	-	TRBV2	TRBJ2-4	CASSVGLNAIQYF	TGTGCCAGCAGTGTAGGGCTGAACGCCATTCAGTACTTC
-	TRBD1	TRBV29-1	TRBJ2-7	CSVGSGTANEQYF	TGCAGCGTTGGATCAGGGACAGCTAACGAGCAGTACTTC